The following is a TCR beta chain sequence with its context. Its matching antigen is unknown. Here immunoSEQ multiplex PCR was the method, and the copy in TCRdb shows in-frame clones only, minus some. The data hold approximately 140,000 clones, with around 94% observed a single time. This specimen belongs to a study of T cell responses to AZD1222 COVID-19 vaccine. The CDR3 runs 16 residues. Between the trimmed V and J ends, which lost 4 bases and 5 bases, there was a span of 17 bases. Germline values: CDR1 LGHNA, CDR2 YSLEER. Points from the study as a whole: Seropositivity was recorded at baseline in only a handful of AZD1222 recipients.

Second doses that came at about 4 or about 12 weeks were put together. The chain carries TRBV4-3 and TRBJ1-4; D ambiguous. The source material was peripheral blood, sampled 28 days after the second AZD1222 dose. The clonotype originates from an adult who received the AZD1222 COVID-19 vaccine. The CDR3 coding sequence is TGCGCCAGCAGCCCTGGGATGTTCACCCCCAATGAAAAACTGTTTTTT. This codes for CASSPGMFTPNEKLFF.